These 24 T cell receptor beta chains were all obtained from the same sample, sequenced in a study of CD8 T cells in ankylosing spondylitis. TCRdb re-called the 5' RACE reads with MiXCR, one entry per CDR3 protein. The table records about 140,000 distinct CDR3 sequences, roughly 8.4% of them present only once. The sample was synovial fluid, either unsorted or a sorted T cell fraction (not recorded which). The receptor set was obtained from a male donor with ankylosing spondylitis.

This clonotype was observed a handful of times. The chain is built from TRBV5-1 and TRBJ2-3; D is possibly TRBD1 or TRBD2 (6 bases each). Deletions cut 2 bases from V and 7 bases from J, with 14 bases between. The CDR3 length is 14 residues. The germline V gene encodes CDR1 SGHRS and CDR2 YFSETQ. CDR3 in amino acids: CASSLRPGANTQYF. In nucleotides, the CDR3 is TGCGCCAGCAGCTTACGCCCGGGGGCAAATACGCAGTATTTT.

This clonotype turned up a few times. The chain couples TRBV24-1 to TRBJ2-3, with 9 positions matching TRBD1. The CDR3 totals 17 residues. The ends lost 4 bases at V and 5 bases at J; junction bases unmatched: 12. CDR1 and CDR2 (germline): KGHDR, SFDVKD. The CDR3 sequence is CATSEAPGTGNQDTQYF. CDR3 nucleotide sequence: TGTGCCACCAGTGAGGCGCCGGGGACAGGGAATCAAGATACGCAGTATTTT.

This clonotype was detected many times. The gene calls are TRBV12-3 or TRBV12-4 and TRBJ1-5, with D possibly being TRBD1 (6 bases). The CDR3 has 17 amino acids. Trimming took 2 bases from V and 9 from J, leaving 23 bases between them. CDR3 region: CASSLKVLGKGGRPQHF. CDR3 coding DNA: TGTGCCAGCAGTTTAAAAGTCTTGGGGAAAGGGGGTAGGCCCCAGCATTTT.

In its sample, this clonotype was seen a few times. This chain uses TRBV7-9 with TRBJ1-1, with 7 bases fitting TRBD1. Trimming cost V 7 bases and J 4 bases; bases outside gene matches: 6. The CDR3 is made up of 13 amino acids. From germline, CDR1 is SEHNR and CDR2 FQNEAQ (reference sequence). The CDR3 region is CASTNQGGTEAFF. CDR3 nucleotides: TGTGCCAGCACCAATCAGGGGGGCACTGAAGCTTTCTTT.

In this sample, this clonotype turned up many times. The chain uses TRBV7-2 and TRBJ2-1; 7 bases align to TRBD1. Germline V gene lookup returns CDR1 SGHTA and CDR2 FQGNSA. J gave up 1 base and V 4 bases, and 4 bases lay outside the gene matches. The CDR3 is 15 amino acids. CDR3 amino acids: CASSYRDSSYNEQFF. CDR3 bases: TGTGCCAGCAGCTACCGGGACAGTTCCTACAATGAGCAGTTCTTC.

The chain links TRBV20-1 to TRBJ2-6; D is undetermined. Trimming removed 6 bases from V and 0 bases from J, with 6 bases in between. This CDR3 contains 13 residues. Germline-derived CDR1 and CDR2 are DFQATT and SNEGSKA (reference sequence). The CDR3 DNA sequence: TGCAGTGCACCGCGCTCTGGGGCCAACGTCCTGACTTTC. It is translated as CSAPRSGANVLTF.

The chain is built from TRBV6-1 and TRBJ2-7, with D perhaps matching TRBD1 or TRBD2 (5 bases each). V gave up 7 bases and J gave up 6 bases, with 22 bases separating them. The CDR3 length is 15 residues. Germline loops: CDR1 MNHNS, CDR2 SASEGT. The CDR3 DNA sequence: TGTGCCAGCACCCTTGGGGGACCCCCGGTTACCGAGCAGTACTTC. Translation gives CASTLGGPPVTEQYF.

This clonotype was picked up many times. V is TRBV9 and J is TRBJ2-1; 13 nucleotides agree with TRBD2. The CDR3 runs 15 residues. Germline-derived CDR1 and CDR2 are SGDLS and YYNGEE. V trimming: 4 bases; J trimming: 8 bases; junction bases outside the gene matches: 6. The CDR3 here is CASSQILAGGHEQFF. The CDR3 DNA is TGTGCCAGCAGCCAAATACTAGCGGGGGGGCATGAGCAGTTCTTC. Full variable domain (rest looked up from reference TRBV9 and TRBJ2-1): DSGVTQTPKHLITATGQRVTLRCSPRSGDLSVYWYQQSLDQGLQFLIQYYNGEERAKGNILERFSAQQFPDLHSELNLSSLELGDSALYFCASSQILAGGHEQFFGPGTRLTVL.

This clonotype appeared many times. V gene TRBV20-1 combines with J gene TRBJ2-7, with D perhaps matching TRBD1 or TRBD2 (5 bases each). The CDR3 spans 13 residues. V lost 4 bases and J 6 bases, leaving 16 bases between the germline ends. Germline loops: CDR1 DFQATT, CDR2 SNEGSKA (reference sequence). The CDR3 nucleotides read TGCAGTGCTACGGGACCTCCGCCCGGCGAGCAGTACTTC. Protein: CSATGPPPGEQYF.

This clonotype was seen many times. The CDR3 is CASRWTEGETQYF. DNA for the CDR3: TGTGCCAGCAGGTGGACAGAGGGAGAGACCCAGTACTTC. This rearrangement joins TRBV2 to TRBJ2-5; D is possibly TRBD1 (6 bases). The CDR3 is 13 amino acids. Trimming removed 6 bases from V and 4 bases from J, with 12 bases in between. Germline V lookup: CDR1 SNHLY, CDR2 FYNNEI. The full variable domain, in which reference TRBV2 and TRBJ2-5 provide the parts outside the CDR3, is EPEVTQTPSHQVTQMGQEVILRCVPISNHLYFYWYRQILGQKVEFLVSFYNNEISEKSEIFDDQFSVERPDGSNFTLKIRSTKLEDSAMYFCASRWTEGETQYFGPGTRLLVL.

The chain is built from TRBV12-3 or TRBV12-4 and TRBJ1-2, with D possibly TRBD1 on 5 matching bases. This CDR3 has 14 amino acids. Trimming pared 5 bases from V and 4 bases from J, leaving 14 bases between. CDR3: CASSPTRQSYGYTF. For the CDR3, the DNA is TGTGCCAGCAGTCCCACTAGACAGTCCTATGGCTACACCTTC.

V gene TRBV9 combines with J gene TRBJ2-7, with D unresolved. V lost 0 bases to trimming and J lost 3 bases, with 10 bases between them. The CDR3 extends over 14 amino acids. Per germline, CDR1 SGDLS and CDR2 YYNGEE. CDR3 protein: CASSVEFWGYEQYF. CDR3 nucleotides: TGTGCCAGCAGCGTAGAGTTCTGGGGCTACGAGCAGTACTTC.

The chain joins TRBV18 to TRBJ2-7, with D possibly TRBD1 on 5 matching bases. The CDR3 totals 13 residues. Looked up from germline, CDR1 is KGHSH and CDR2 is LQKENI. Trimming took off 3 bases at V and 6 bases at J, with 12 bases between the two ends. The chain's CDR3 is CASSPAGFGEQYF. CDR3 bases: TGTGCCAGCTCACCGGCAGGGTTTGGCGAGCAGTACTTC. The full variable domain, its missing parts supplied by reference TRBV18 and TRBJ2-7, is NAGVMQNPRHLVRRRGQEARLRCSPMKGHSHVYWYRQLPEEGLKFMVYLQKENIIDESGMPKERFSAEFPKEGPSILRIQQVVRGDSAAYFCASSPAGFGEQYFGPGTRLTVT.

This clonotype occurred many times. This chain connects TRBV5-1 to TRBJ1-1; 7 bases match TRBD1. The CDR3 loop spans 17 amino acids. Germline values: CDR1 SGHRS, CDR2 YFSETQ. V shed 1 base and J 5 bases; nucleotides not matched to a gene: 14. CDR3 region: CASSLTNSRDSGTEAFF. CDR3 coding DNA: TGCGCCAGCAGCTTGACCAATAGTCGGGACAGTGGTACTGAAGCTTTCTTT.

The genes are TRBV2 and TRBJ1-5, with TRBD1 matching 7 bases. The V segment lost 5 bases and the J segment 4 bases; nucleotides outside the gene matches: 5. CDR1 is SNHLY, CDR2 FYNNEI, per germline. The CDR3 runs 14 residues. DNA for the CDR3: TGTGCCAGCAGTCGACAGGGTGAGAATCAGCCCCAGCATTTT. Protein sequence: CASSRQGENQPQHF.

This clonotype was picked up a small number of times. The J gene is TRBJ2-7, the V gene TRBV6-1, with D maybe TRBD1 (5 bases). V was cut by 7 bases and J by 3 bases, with 13 bases left in between. CDR1 MNHNS and CDR2 SASEGT come from the germline V gene. The CDR3 runs 13 residues. The CDR3 bases are TGTGCCAGCAAGGATACAGGTCGCTACGAGCAGTACTTC. This sequence encodes CASKDTGRYEQYF.

This chain connects TRBV20-1 to TRBJ2-7; 8 bases agree with TRBD2. The germline V gene has CDR1 DFQATT and CDR2 SNEGSKA (reference sequence). V lost 4 bases and J lost 2; bases outside the gene matches: 10. This CDR3 has 15 amino acids. CDR3 nucleotides: TGCAGTGCTAACGGGGGGGCTAGCAAAGCCTACGAGCAGTACTTC. Translating gives CSANGGASKAYEQYF.

This clonotype was found a few times. V is TRBV18 and J is TRBJ2-7; 7 bases align to TRBD1. The CDR3 is 13 amino acids. J gave up 5 bases and V 4 bases, and 5 bases lay outside the gene matches. Germline CDR1 reads KGHSH; CDR2 reads LQKENI. For the CDR3, the DNA is TGTGCCAGCTCACAACTACAGGGGAACGAGCAGTACTTC. It yields the protein CASSQLQGNEQYF.

This clonotype was recorded many times. The chain recombines TRBV5-1 with TRBJ2-7; D gene uncertain. Looked up from germline, CDR1 is SGHRS and CDR2 is YFSETQ. This CDR3 contains 14 residues. V was clipped by 4 bases and J by 4 bases, with 15 bases between them. CDR3 amino acids: CASSLDVGRYEQYF. The CDR3 DNA is TGCGCCAGCAGCCTGGACGTCGGCCGATACGAGCAGTACTTC.

This rearrangement joins TRBV5-6 to TRBJ1-1, with D hard to call. Trimming pared 4 bases from V and 10 bases from J, leaving 17 bases between. CDR1 and CDR2 from the germline V gene are SGHDT and YYEEEE. The CDR3 loop spans 13 amino acids. The CDR3 region is CASSAGLLWGAFF. The CDR3 DNA reads as TGTGCCAGCAGCGCCGGGCTCCTCTGGGGAGCTTTCTTT.

This clonotype was seen many times. The CDR3 DNA follows: TGCAGTGCTACCCCCGGGACAGCGAACACTGAAGCTTTCTTT. This codes for CSATPGTANTEAFF. This chain links TRBV20-1 with TRBJ1-1, with 7 positions matching TRBD1. CDR1 is DFQATT and CDR2 is SNEGSKA in the germline V gene (reference sequence). The length of the CDR3 is 14 residues. J gave up 1 base and V 4 bases, and 6 bases lay outside the gene matches.

This clonotype was observed at least ten times. The genes are TRBV3-1 and TRBJ1-2; the D is unclear. The CDR3 is 14 residues long. The germline V gene encodes CDR1 LGHDT and CDR2 YNNKEL (reference sequence). The V gene lost 1 base and the J gene lost 5 bases, with 11 bases spanning the gap. As DNA, the CDR3 is TGTGCCAGCAGCCAAGGCTCTTGGGAGTATGGCTACACCTTC. This codes for CASSQGSWEYGYTF.

This clonotype appeared many times. The V and J genes are TRBV6-5 and TRBJ2-5, with D perhaps TRBD1 or TRBD2 (6 bases each). The CDR3 totals 13 residues. The germline V gene has CDR1 MNHEY and CDR2 SVGAGI. Trimming left V 2 bases short and J 4 bases short, with 8 bases between. The CDR3 DNA reads TGTGCCAGCAGTTACGGGGGGCGAGAGACCCAGTACTTC. Residues: CASSYGGRETQYF.

The chain uses TRBV4-1 and TRBJ2-4; no clear D gene. The CDR3 runs to 19 residues. V lost 4 bases to trimming and J lost 1 base, with 23 bases between them. Germline CDR1 MGHRA, CDR2 YSYEKL. The CDR3: CASSLQTRWGPLAKNIQYF. CDR3 DNA sequence: TGCGCCAGCAGCCTACAGACGCGGTGGGGTCCCTTGGCCAAAAACATTCAGTACTTC.